This TCR beta chain came from a study of technical replicates of blood from a few donors. Trimming cost V 9 bases and J 0 bases, with 15 bases left between them. The CDR3 is 14 amino acids. Per the germline V gene, CDR1 is MNHEY and CDR2 is SMNVEV (reference sequence). This clone was counted a single time. This table comes from immunoSEQ multiplex PCR, and its TCRdb copy is limited to in-frame clones, with some not included. Counted here are tens of thousands of clones, around 94% occurring once; the ten biggest clones make up over 0.2%. The sequencing input was T cells isolated from PBMCs. This sequence joins TRBV27 and TRBJ2-7; perhaps TRBD1 as D (6 bases). The TCR originated in a human donor in good health. In DNA form, the CDR3 reads TGTGCCAGTTACCCACAGGGACACTCCTACGAGCAGTACTTC. Its translation: CASYPQGHSYEQYF.